These 23 T cell receptor beta chains were all obtained from the same sample, sequenced in a study of Graves' ophthalmopathy and Graves' hyperthyroidism. Amplification of the TCR beta CDR3 regions used RNA transcripts (as template). The authors performed first-round RT-PCR with HTBI primers and then a second-round multiplex PCR. TCRdb recomputed calls from the multiplex PCR reads with MiXCR, one row per CDR3 protein. The sample shows hundreds of thousands of distinct CDR3 sequences, around 50% of them seen only once. Sequencing used peripheral blood. Source of these receptors: an adult man with Graves' ophthalmopathy.

This clonotype has at least ten counts. The genes are TRBV10-2 and TRBJ1-5; 7 bases are a match to TRBD1. CDR3 size: 14 residues. Germline V gene lookup returns CDR1 WSHSY and CDR2 SAAADI. V was pared by 3 bases and J by 6 bases, with 5 bases of the junction left unmatched. The CDR3 loop reads CASSERQGGQPQHF. The CDR3 coding sequence is TGCGCCAGCAGTGAAAGACAGGGAGGTCAGCCCCAGCATTTT.

A few counts support this clonotype. The chain carries TRBV19 and TRBJ1-6; D perhaps matches TRBD1 (5 bases). The CDR3 totals 16 residues. Trimming took 5 bases from V and 10 from J, leaving 21 bases between them. In germline, CDR1 is LNHDA, CDR2 SQIVND (reference sequence). The CDR3 bases are TGTGCCAGTAGTCCCGGACATTCGGCCGCGGGCTCACCCCTCCACTTT. This codes for CASSPGHSAAGSPLHF.

The J gene is TRBJ1-5, the V gene TRBV12-3 or TRBV12-4, with a tentative D call TRBD1 (5 bases). Trimming took off 8 bases at V and 0 bases at J, with 14 bases between the two ends. The CDR3 covers 15 residues. The CDR3 DNA reads as TGTGCCAGCCATCCGGGAGGGGATAGCAATCAGCCCCAGCATTTT. Residues: CASHPGGDSNQPQHF.

This clonotype was found a few times. The rearrangement joins TRBV7-9 to TRBJ1-1; D remains unclear. Germline V gives CDR1 SEHNR, CDR2 FQNEAQ (reference sequence). CDR3 size: 13 residues. Trimming shortened V by 5 bases and J by 6 bases, and 13 bases separated the two germline ends. The CDR3 spells CASSLGLSAEAFF. CDR3 DNA sequence: TGTGCCAGCAGCCTAGGTTTGAGCGCTGAAGCTTTCTTT.

The rearrangement uses TRBV15 and TRBJ2-5, with D unresolved. The V end lost 0 bases, the J end lost 3 bases, and 8 bases lay between the germline ends. Germline CDR1 and CDR2: LNHNV and YYDKDF (reference sequence). The CDR3 has 14 amino acids. The CDR3 protein is CATSRDWNKETQYF. The CDR3 coding sequence is TGTGCCACCAGCAGAGATTGGAACAAAGAGACCCAGTACTTC.

V gene TRBV11-2 combines with J gene TRBJ2-5, with D tentatively TRBD1 (6 bases). The germline V and J ends were trimmed by 4 bases and 1 base, with 13 bases remaining between them. Germline V gene lookup returns CDR1 SGHAT and CDR2 FQNNGV. The CDR3 totals 15 residues. The CDR3: CASSSFVQGQETQYF. CDR3 nucleotides: TGTGCCAGCAGCTCCTTCGTACAGGGCCAAGAGACCCAGTACTTC. Complete variable domain (other parts from reference TRBV11-2 and TRBJ2-5): EAGVAQSPRYKIIEKRQSVAFWCNPISGHATLYWYQQILGQGPKLLIQFQNNGVVDDSQLPKDRFSAERLKGVDSTLKIQPAKLEDSAVYLCASSSFVQGQETQYFGPGTRLLVL.

This rearrangement joins TRBV5-1 to TRBJ1-6; the D is unclear. Germline-derived CDR1 and CDR2 are SGHRS and YFSETQ. CDR3 length equals 15 residues. Trimming removed 0 bases at V and 5 bases at J, with 9 bases between. The CDR3 DNA reads TGCGCCAGCAGCTTGGCTACAGTCAATAATTCACCCCTCCACTTT. Translation gives CASSLATVNNSPLHF.

This clonotype has only a few counts. This chain uses TRBV2 with TRBJ1-2, with D possibly being TRBD1 (5 bases). Germline V gene lookup returns CDR1 SNHLY and CDR2 FYNNEI. The CDR3 totals 14 residues. Trimming pared 7 bases from V and 3 bases from J, leaving 15 bases between. The CDR3 spells CASTRDGSYYGYTF. CDR3 DNA sequence: TGTGCCAGCACTAGGGACGGCTCCTACTATGGCTACACCTTC.

The V gene is TRBV5-1, the J gene TRBJ2-5; 9 positions agree with TRBD1. The J call may be wrong; the DNA end is better matched by TRBJ2-7. CDR1 and CDR2 from the germline V gene are SGHRS and YFSETQ. The CDR3 sequence is 17 residues long. CDR3 sequence: CASSKSSTGGFSYEQYF. Written as DNA, the CDR3 is TGCGCCAGCAGCAAATCAAGTACAGGGGGCTTCTCCTACGAGCAGTACTTC.

This clonotype was counted a few times. The chain links TRBV10-3 to TRBJ1-1; 7 bases are a match to TRBD1. The ends lost 3 bases at V and 0 bases at J; junction bases unmatched: 4. The CDR3 runs 15 residues. In germline, CDR1 is ENHRY, CDR2 SYGVKD. The CDR3 bases are TGTGCCATCAGTGACCGGGACAGCCTGAACACTGAAGCTTTCTTT. Protein product: CAISDRDSLNTEAFF.

The V gene is TRBV5-1, the J gene TRBJ2-7, with 9 bases aligning to TRBD1. The germline gives CDR1 SGHRS, CDR2 YFSETQ. The junction had 11 bases not matched to a gene; V was cut back by 4 bases and J by 6 bases. This CDR3 comprises 15 residues. The CDR3 DNA reads as TGCGCCAGCAGCGTAACGGGACAGGGTACCCTCGAGCAGTACTTC. Translating gives CASSVTGQGTLEQYF.

V gene TRBV20-1 combines with J gene TRBJ2-5; TRBD2 might be the D (6 bases). V lost 6 bases and J 2 bases, leaving 13 bases between the germline ends. CDR1 is DFQATT, CDR2 SNEGSKA, per germline (reference sequence). There are 13 residues in the CDR3. CDR3 nucleotides: TGCAGTGCCTTGGCGGGGCTTCAAGAGACCCAGTACTTC. It yields the protein CSALAGLQETQYF.

The V and J genes are TRBV2 and TRBJ1-2, with TRBD1 matching 12 bases. Looked up from germline, CDR1 is SNHLY and CDR2 is FYNNEI. With V trimmed by 5 bases and J by 8 bases, 9 bases remained unmatched. The CDR3 loop spans 15 amino acids. The CDR3 nucleotides are TGTGCCAGCAGTAAAGGGGGACAGGGGGCTGAGGGCTACACCTTC. Translation: CASSKGGQGAEGYTF. The whole variable domain, remainder taken from reference TRBV2 and TRBJ1-2, is EPEVTQTPSHQVTQMGQEVILRCVPISNHLYFYWYRQILGQKVEFLVSFYNNEISEKSEIFDDQFSVERPDGSNFTLKIRSTKLEDSAMYFCASSKGGQGAEGYTFGSGTRLTVV.

The chain uses TRBV10-3 and TRBJ2-7; D may match TRBD1 or TRBD2 (5 bases each). Between the trimmed V and J ends, which lost 10 bases and 6 bases, there was a span of 19 bases. The CDR3 runs to 13 residues. Germline V gene sequence: CDR1 ENHRY, CDR2 SYGVKD. The CDR3, as DNA: TGTGCCAGCAGCGGCCACTTAAGGGGCGAGCAGTACTTC. Translated: CASSGHLRGEQYF.

The chain has TRBV29-1 and TRBJ1-5, with a tentative D call TRBD1 (5 bases). Per germline, CDR1 SQVTM and CDR2 ANQGSEA. V was cut by 5 bases and J by 3 bases, with 23 bases left in between. CDR3 length: 17 residues. The CDR3 region is CSVWRSEAGSSNQPQHF. For the CDR3, the DNA is TGCAGCGTTTGGAGAAGTGAGGCAGGGTCGTCCAATCAGCCCCAGCATTTT.

The V call is TRBV30, the J call TRBJ1-5, with D maybe TRBD1 (5 bases). CDR1 is GTSNPN, CDR2 SVGIG, per germline (reference sequence). This CDR3 is 14 amino acids long. V was cut by 3 bases and J by 2 bases, with 11 bases left in between. In DNA form, the CDR3 reads TGTGCCTGGAGCGAAGGGGCAGGCAATCAGCCCCAGCATTTT. This codes for CAWSEGAGNQPQHF.

The CDR3 sequence is CSVGKGGGVSYEQYF. CDR3 nucleotides: TGCAGCGTTGGGAAGGGCGGTGGGGTCTCCTACGAGCAGTACTTC. This sequence joins TRBV29-1 and TRBJ2-7; no reliable D call. This CDR3 region has 15 residues. V lost 4 bases to trimming and J lost 0 bases, with 16 bases between them. Germline V gene data show CDR1 as SQVTM and CDR2 as ANQGSEA.

This clonotype was counted many times. The rearrangement joins TRBV7-9 to TRBJ1-1, with TRBD1 matching over 8 bases. The CDR3 has 15 residues. Germline assignment: CDR1 SEHNR and CDR2 FQNEAQ (reference sequence). V was pared by 5 bases and J by 7 bases, with 12 bases of the junction left unmatched. The CDR3 coding sequence is TGTGCCAGCAGCCTAAACAGGGGGATGGACGATGAAGCTTTCTTT. Amino acids: CASSLNRGMDDEAFF.

The chain recombines TRBV25-1 with TRBJ1-1; D is uncertain. CDR1 is MGHDK, CDR2 SYGVNS, per germline. The germline V and J ends were trimmed by 3 bases and 0 bases, with 14 bases remaining between them. The CDR3 has 16 amino acids. Written as DNA, the CDR3 is TGTGCCAGCAGTGACCCGCGGCTAGGTTTGAACACTGAAGCTTTCTTT. Translated, it gives CASSDPRLGLNTEAFF.

This rearrangement joins TRBV7-2 to TRBJ2-7; the match to TRBD2 covers 7 bases. Germline assignment: CDR1 SGHTA and CDR2 FQGNSA. With 5 bases clipped from V and 2 bases from J, the junction kept 12 bases outside the gene matches. This CDR3 comprises 16 residues. In DNA, the CDR3 is TGTGCCAGCAGCCCCCTACGAGGCGGGGGAACCTACGAGCAGTACTTC. Translation gives CASSPLRGGGTYEQYF.

This clonotype has just a few counts. V is TRBV20-1 and J is TRBJ1-5; no reliable D call. From germline, CDR1 is DFQATT and CDR2 SNEGSKA (reference sequence). Trimming removed 5 bases at V and 3 bases at J, with 11 bases between. CDR3 size: 13 residues. For the CDR3, the DNA is TGCAGTGCTCGGAGCGGCAACAATCAGCCCCAGCATTTT. It translates to CSARSGNNQPQHF.

The chain combines TRBV6-2 or TRBV6-3 with TRBJ1-5; TRBD1 might be the D (5 bases). The germline CDR1 and CDR2 sequences are MNHEY and SVGEGT. V was cut by 6 bases and J by 2 bases, with 14 bases left in between. The CDR3 contains 15 residues. The CDR3 here is CASRPGEWGNQPQHF. In DNA, the CDR3 is TGTGCCAGCAGGCCGGGGGAATGGGGCAATCAGCCCCAGCATTTT.

This clonotype occurred a few times. V is TRBV12-3 or TRBV12-4 and J is TRBJ2-2, with D possibly TRBD1 on 6 matching bases. CDR3 length: 14 residues. V shed 6 bases and J shed 3 bases, with 11 bases lying between them. Here the CDR3 reads CASRQGVDTGELFF. For the CDR3, the DNA is TGTGCCAGCAGACAGGGAGTGGACACCGGGGAGCTGTTTTTT.